A selection of T cell receptor beta chains follows, all from one sample in a study of blood T cells in healthy people across ages. From the 5' RACE reads, TCRdb called clonotypes with MiXCR, one entry per CDR3 protein. The sample has about 640,000 distinct CDR3 sequences, under 70% seen once. Sequencing input: blood. The source of these receptors is a man aged 60 to 75 in good health. Each CDR3 is given with its conserved first and last residue. A D gene is named only where the DNA matches it firmly. Some rows have no size entry. The others give once, few or many, or a class for an expanded clone.

clone_size j_call v_call d_call cdr3_nt cdr3_aa
NA TRBJ2-5 TRBV24-1 TRBD1 TGTGCCACCAGTGAACCAGGGGGTCAAGAGACCCAGTACTTC CATSEPGGQETQYF
NA TRBJ2-1 TRBV3-1 NA TGTGCCAGCAGCCAGACTAGTCGGAATGAGCAGTTCTTC CASSQTSRNEQFF
NA TRBJ2-7 TRBV7-2 NA TGTGCCAGCAGCGTAGGCAGGTGGAACGAGCAGTACTTC CASSVGRWNEQYF
few TRBJ1-1 TRBV5-1 NA TGCGCCAGCAGCTTGAGGCCGAACACTGAAGCTTTCTTT CASSLRPNTEAFF
NA TRBJ1-1 TRBV7-2 NA TGTGCCAGCACGAGGACCGAGAACACTGAAGCTTTCTTT CASTRTENTEAFF
once TRBJ2-3 TRBV12-5 NA TGTGCTAGTGGTTTGGTACGGGGCACGAACGATACGCAGTATTTT CASGLVRGTNDTQYF
few TRBJ2-1 TRBV18 TRBD1 TGTGCCAGCTCACCCGGGACAGGGGGCCGCAATGAGCAGTTCTTC CASSPGTGGRNEQFF
NA TRBJ2-5 TRBV2 NA TGTGCCAGCAGTGAAGGGAGCGGGCAAGAGACCCAGTACTTC CASSEGSGQETQYF
NA TRBJ2-1 TRBV5-1 TRBD2 TGCGCCAGCAGCTGGGCGGGACTAGGTTCCAATGAGCAGTTCTTC CASSWAGLGSNEQFF
few TRBJ2-7 TRBV6-2/TRBV6-3 TRBD2 TGTGCCAGCAGAGGCCCGGGGGGCTACGAGCAGTACTTC CASRGPGGYEQYF
NA TRBJ1-1 TRBV9 NA TGTGCCAGCAGCGTAGCTGGCCGGGGGGCTGATACTGAAGCTTTCTTT CASSVAGRGADTEAFF
NA TRBJ1-2 TRBV5-1 NA TGCGCCAGCAGCCCTTCAACAGGGTTTGGTGGCTACACCTTC CASSPSTGFGGYTF
once TRBJ2-7 TRBV10-1 TRBD1 TGCGCCAGCAGCCCTGGACAGGGGAGCGACGAGCAGTACTTC CASSPGQGSDEQYF
NA TRBJ2-3 TRBV29-1 NA TGCAGCGTTCGACCAGGGGCCCACACAGATACGCGGTATTTT CSVRPGAHTDTRYF
NA TRBJ2-1 TRBV20-1 TRBD2 TGCAGTGCTAGTTGGGGGGGGGCCTACAATGAGCAGTTCTTC CSASWGGAYNEQFF
NA TRBJ2-1 TRBV3-1 NA TGTGCCAGCAGCCAAGAGGCGCAGGATGATGAGCAGTTCTTC CASSQEAQDDEQFF
NA TRBJ2-7 TRBV20-1 NA TGCAGTGCTAGCCCCGGGACGGGATTGGACGAGCAGTACTTC CSASPGTGLDEQYF
NA TRBJ1-1 TRBV18 TRBD1 TGTGCCAGCTCACCACCGCAGGGGGGAAGAGCTTTCTTT CASSPPQGGRAFF
few TRBJ2-7 TRBV3-1 NA TGTGCCAGCAGCGCTCAGGGAATCGGGTACGAGCAGTACTTC CASSAQGIGYEQYF
NA TRBJ2-1 TRBV11-2 TRBD1 TGTGCCAGCAGCCCGGCAGGACAGGGAGGCGATGAGCAGTTCTTC CASSPAGQGGDEQFF
NA TRBJ2-5 TRBV11-3 NA TGTGCCAGCAGCTTAGGTCTGGGGTCGTCGGAGACCCAGTACTTC CASSLGLGSSETQYF
NA TRBJ2-7 TRBV21-1 NA TGTGCCAGTGCCCTTACCCCCGGACAGGGATCCTACGAGCAGTACTTC CASALTPGQGSYEQYF
few TRBJ2-3 TRBV29-1 TRBD2 TGCAGCGTTGAGGCTAGCGGGGGGGTGTCAGATACGCAGTATTTT CSVEASGGVSDTQYF
NA TRBJ2-1 TRBV20-1 TRBD2 TGCAGTGCCCCGGGTAGCGGGGGCCACAATGAGCAGTTCTTC CSAPGSGGHNEQFF
NA TRBJ2-5 TRBV4-1 TRBD1 TGCGCCAGCAGCCGCCAAACAGGGGGAGTAGAGACCCAGTACTTC CASSRQTGGVETQYF
NA TRBJ2-1 TRBV20-1 TRBD2 TGCAGTGCTAGATCCCCTGATAGCGGGGGTTCCTACAATGAGCAGTTCTTC CSARSPDSGGSYNEQFF